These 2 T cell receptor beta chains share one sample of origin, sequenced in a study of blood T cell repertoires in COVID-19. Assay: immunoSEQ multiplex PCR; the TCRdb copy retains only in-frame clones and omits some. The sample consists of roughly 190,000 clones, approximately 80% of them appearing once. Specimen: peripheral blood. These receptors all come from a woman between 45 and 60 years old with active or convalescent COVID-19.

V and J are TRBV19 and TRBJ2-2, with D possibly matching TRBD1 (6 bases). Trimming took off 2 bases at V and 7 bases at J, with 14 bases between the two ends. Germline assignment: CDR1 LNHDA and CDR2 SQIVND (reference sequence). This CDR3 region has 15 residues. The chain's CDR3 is CASSIWGLGSGELFF. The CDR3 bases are TGTGCCAGTAGTATATGGGGGCTGGGTAGCGGGGAGCTGTTTTTT.

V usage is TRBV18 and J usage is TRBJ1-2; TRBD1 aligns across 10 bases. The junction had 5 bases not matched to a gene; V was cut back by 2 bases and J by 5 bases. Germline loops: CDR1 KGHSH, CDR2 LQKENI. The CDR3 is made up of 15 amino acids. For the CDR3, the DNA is TGTGCCAGCTCACCAAGCCGGGACAGGGGTTATGGCTACACCTTC. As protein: CASSPSRDRGYGYTF.